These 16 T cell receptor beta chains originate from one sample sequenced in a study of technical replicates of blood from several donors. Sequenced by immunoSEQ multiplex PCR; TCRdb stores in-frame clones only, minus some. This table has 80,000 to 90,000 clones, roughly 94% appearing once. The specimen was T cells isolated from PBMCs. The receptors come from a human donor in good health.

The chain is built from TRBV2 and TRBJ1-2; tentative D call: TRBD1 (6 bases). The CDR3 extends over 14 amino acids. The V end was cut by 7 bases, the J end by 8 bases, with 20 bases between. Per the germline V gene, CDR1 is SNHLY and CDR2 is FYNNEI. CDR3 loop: CASTGQTESGGYTF. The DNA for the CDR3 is TGTGCCAGCACCGGACAGACCGAATCTGGAGGCTACACCTTC. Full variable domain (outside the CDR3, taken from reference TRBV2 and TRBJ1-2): EPEVTQTPSHQVTQMGQEVILRCVPISNHLYFYWYRQILGQKVEFLVSFYNNEISEKSEIFDDQFSVERPDGSNFTLKIRSTKLEDSAMYFCASTGQTESGGYTFGSGTRLTVV.

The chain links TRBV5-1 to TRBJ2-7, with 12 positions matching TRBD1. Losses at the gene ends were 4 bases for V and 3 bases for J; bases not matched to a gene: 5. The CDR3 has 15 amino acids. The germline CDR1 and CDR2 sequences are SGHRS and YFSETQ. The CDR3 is CASSLGTGGIYEQYF. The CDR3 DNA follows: TGCGCCAGCAGCCTCGGGACAGGGGGCATCTACGAGCAGTACTTC.

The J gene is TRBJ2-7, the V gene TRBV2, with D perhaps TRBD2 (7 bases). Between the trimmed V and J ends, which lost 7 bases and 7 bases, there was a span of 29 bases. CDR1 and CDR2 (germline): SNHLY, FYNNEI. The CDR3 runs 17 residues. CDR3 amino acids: CASTGGGTSGDHREQYF. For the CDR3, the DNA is TGTGCCAGCACAGGAGGGGGGACGAGCGGGGATCATCGGGAGCAGTACTTC.

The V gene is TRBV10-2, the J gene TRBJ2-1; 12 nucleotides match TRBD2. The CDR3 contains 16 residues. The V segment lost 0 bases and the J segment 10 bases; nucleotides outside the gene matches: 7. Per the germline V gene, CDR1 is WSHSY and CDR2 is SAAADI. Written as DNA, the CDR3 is TGCGCCAGCAGTGAGTCTCGGCTAGCGGGAGGGGGAGAGCAGTTCTTC. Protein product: CASSESRLAGGGEQFF.

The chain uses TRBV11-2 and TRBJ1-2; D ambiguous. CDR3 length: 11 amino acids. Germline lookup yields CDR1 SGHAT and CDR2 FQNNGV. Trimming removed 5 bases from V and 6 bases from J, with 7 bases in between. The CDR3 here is CASSPSDGYTF. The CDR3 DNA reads TGTGCCAGCAGCCCCTCTGATGGCTACACCTTC. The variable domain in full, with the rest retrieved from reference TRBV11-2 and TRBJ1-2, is EAGVAQSPRYKIIEKRQSVAFWCNPISGHATLYWYQQILGQGPKLLIQFQNNGVVDDSQLPKDRFSAERLKGVDSTLKIQPAKLEDSAVYLCASSPSDGYTFGSGTRLTVV.

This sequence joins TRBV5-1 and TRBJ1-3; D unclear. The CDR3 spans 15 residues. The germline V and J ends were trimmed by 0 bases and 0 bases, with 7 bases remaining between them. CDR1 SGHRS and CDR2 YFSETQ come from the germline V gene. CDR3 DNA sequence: TGCGCCAGCAGCTTGGACGTCTACTCTGGAAACACCATATATTTT. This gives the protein CASSLDVYSGNTIYF.

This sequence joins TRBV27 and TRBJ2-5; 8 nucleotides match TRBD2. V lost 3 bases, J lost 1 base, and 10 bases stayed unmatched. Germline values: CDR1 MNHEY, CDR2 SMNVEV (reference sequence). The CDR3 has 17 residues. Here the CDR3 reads CASSFNLAGLTQETQYF. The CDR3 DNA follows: TGTGCCAGCAGTTTCAACCTAGCGGGCCTGACCCAAGAGACCCAGTACTTC.

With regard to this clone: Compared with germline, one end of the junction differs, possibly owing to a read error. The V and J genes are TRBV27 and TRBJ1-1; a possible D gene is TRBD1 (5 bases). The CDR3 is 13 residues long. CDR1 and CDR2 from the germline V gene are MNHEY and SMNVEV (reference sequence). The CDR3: CASRTGSHALVAF. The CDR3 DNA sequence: TGTGCCAGCAGAACAGGTTCGCATGCTCTCGTCGCGTTT.

In DNA, the CDR3 is TGTGCCAGCAGCTTAGTGGGACAGGGGTACCAAGAGACCCAGTACTTC. As protein: CASSLVGQGYQETQYF. The chain employs TRBV7-2 and TRBJ2-5, with 10 positions matching TRBD1. This CDR3 contains 16 residues. The ends lost 1 base at V and 0 bases at J; junction bases unmatched: 2. Per germline, CDR1 SGHTA and CDR2 FQGNSA.

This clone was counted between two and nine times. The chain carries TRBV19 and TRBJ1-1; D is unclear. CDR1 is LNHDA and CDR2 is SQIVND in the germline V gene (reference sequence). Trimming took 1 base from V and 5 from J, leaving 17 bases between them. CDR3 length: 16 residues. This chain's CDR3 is CASSIGRGVRGTEAFF. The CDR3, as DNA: TGTGCCAGTAGTATAGGGCGCGGGGTTCGTGGAACTGAAGCTTTCTTT.

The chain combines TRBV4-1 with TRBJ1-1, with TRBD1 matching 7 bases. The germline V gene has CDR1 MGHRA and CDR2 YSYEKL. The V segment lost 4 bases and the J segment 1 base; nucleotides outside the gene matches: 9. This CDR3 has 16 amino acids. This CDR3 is CASSPQGVKQNTEAFF. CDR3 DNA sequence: TGCGCCAGCAGCCCGCAGGGGGTGAAACAGAACACTGAAGCTTTCTTT.

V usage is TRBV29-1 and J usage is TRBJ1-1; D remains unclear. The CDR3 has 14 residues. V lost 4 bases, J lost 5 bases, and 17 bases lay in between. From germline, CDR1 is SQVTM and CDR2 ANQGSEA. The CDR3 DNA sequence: TGCAGCGTTGGACGCTACATAAGAGGGACTGAAGCTTTCTTT. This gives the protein CSVGRYIRGTEAFF.

The CDR3 reads CASSQSLYQNTGELFF. In DNA form, the CDR3 reads TGTGCCAGCAGCCAATCCCTCTACCAAAACACCGGGGAGCTGTTTTTT. The rearrangement uses TRBV14 and TRBJ2-2; D not resolved. V lost 2 bases and J 2 bases, leaving 12 bases between the germline ends. Looked up from germline, CDR1 is SGHDN and CDR2 is FVKESK. The CDR3 has 16 residues.

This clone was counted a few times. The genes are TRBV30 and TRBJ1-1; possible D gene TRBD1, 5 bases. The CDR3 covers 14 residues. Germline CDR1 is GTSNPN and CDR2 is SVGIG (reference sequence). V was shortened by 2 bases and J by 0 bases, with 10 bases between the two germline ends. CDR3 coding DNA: TGTGCCTGGAGTTTTGGCAGGGTGAACACTGAAGCTTTCTTT. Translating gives CAWSFGRVNTEAFF.

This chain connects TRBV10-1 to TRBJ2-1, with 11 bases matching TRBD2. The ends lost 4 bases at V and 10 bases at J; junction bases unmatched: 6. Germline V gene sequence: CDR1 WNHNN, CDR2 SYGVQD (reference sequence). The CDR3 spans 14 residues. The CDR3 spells CASSGSIAGGEQFF. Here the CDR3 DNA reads TGCGCCAGCAGTGGGAGTATAGCGGGAGGGGAGCAGTTCTTC.

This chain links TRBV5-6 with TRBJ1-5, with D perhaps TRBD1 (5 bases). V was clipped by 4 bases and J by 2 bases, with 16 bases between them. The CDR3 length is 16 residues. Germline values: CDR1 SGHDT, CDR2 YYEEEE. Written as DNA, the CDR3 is TGTGCCAGCAGCGCTATGGGGGGAAAGGGCAATCAGCCCCAGCATTTT. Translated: CASSAMGGKGNQPQHF.